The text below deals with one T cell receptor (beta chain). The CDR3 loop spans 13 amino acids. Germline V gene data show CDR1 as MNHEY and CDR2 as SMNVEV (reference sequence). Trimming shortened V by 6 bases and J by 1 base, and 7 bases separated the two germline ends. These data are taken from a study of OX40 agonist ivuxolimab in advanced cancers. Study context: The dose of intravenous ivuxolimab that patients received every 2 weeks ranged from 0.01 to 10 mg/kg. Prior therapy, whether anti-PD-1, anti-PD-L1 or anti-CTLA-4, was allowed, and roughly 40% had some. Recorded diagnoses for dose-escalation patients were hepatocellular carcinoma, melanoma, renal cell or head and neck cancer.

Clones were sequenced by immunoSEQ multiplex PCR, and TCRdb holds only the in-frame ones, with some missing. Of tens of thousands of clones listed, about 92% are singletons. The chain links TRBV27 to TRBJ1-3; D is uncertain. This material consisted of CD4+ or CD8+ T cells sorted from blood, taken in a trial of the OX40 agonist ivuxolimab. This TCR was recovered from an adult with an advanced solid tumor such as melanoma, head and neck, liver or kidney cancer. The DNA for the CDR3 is TGTGCCAGCAGCCGGGATTCTGGAAACACCATATATTTT. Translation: CASSRDSGNTIYF.